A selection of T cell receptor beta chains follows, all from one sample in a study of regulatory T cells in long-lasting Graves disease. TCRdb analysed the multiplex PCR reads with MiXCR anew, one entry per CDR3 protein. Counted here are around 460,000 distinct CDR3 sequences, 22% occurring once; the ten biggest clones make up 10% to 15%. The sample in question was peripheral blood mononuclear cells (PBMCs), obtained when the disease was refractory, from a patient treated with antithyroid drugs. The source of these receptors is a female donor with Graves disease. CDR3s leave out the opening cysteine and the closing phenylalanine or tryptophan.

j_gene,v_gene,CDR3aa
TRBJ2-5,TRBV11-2,ASSRGADNQETQY
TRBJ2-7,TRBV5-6,ASSTLGPALRGEQY
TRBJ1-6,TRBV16,ASSPETWTPLH
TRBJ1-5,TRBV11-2,ASSLGNNQPQH
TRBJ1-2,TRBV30,AWSVRWIYGYT
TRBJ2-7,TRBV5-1,ASRAGGGNSYEQY
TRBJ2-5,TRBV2,ASNGQGGEETQY
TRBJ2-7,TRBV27,ASSLNGGGEQY
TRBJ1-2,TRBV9,ASSAGAGSNYGYT
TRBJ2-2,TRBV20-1,SARDPMASGANTGELF
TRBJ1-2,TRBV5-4,ASSLGTGVGYGYT
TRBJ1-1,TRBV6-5,ASSYGPGTEAF
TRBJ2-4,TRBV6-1,ASGLGQLAKNIQY
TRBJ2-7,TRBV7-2,ASSLAATGTGAYEQY
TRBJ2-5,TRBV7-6,ASSLDEVARETQY
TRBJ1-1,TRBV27,ASRRYGEAF
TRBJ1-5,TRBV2,ASSSDSHQPQH
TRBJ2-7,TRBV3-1,ASSHETTGRLY
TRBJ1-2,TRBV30,ACSRGAYGYT
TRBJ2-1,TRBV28,ASSNPGLADNEQF
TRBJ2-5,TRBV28,ASSLTGKRSETQY
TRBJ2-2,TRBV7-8,ASSSSGTGGNTGELF
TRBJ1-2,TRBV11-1,ASSFVPGQGPNYGYT
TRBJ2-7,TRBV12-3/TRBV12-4,ASTRDLRGYEQY
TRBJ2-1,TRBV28,ASSATSPNEQF
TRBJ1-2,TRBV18,ASSFEEVIIA
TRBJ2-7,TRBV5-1,ASTLVASGSYEQY
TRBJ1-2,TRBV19,ASSIRRDTGYT
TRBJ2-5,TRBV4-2,ASSQGRKGDGETQY
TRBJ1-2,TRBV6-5,ASSYVSGQGYT
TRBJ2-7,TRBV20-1,SARDGGGYEQY
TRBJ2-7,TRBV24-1,ATSGSSYEQY
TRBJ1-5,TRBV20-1,SVVVGNQPQQ
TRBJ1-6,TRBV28,ASSPYRRWNSPLH
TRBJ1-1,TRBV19,ASSTTLNTEAS
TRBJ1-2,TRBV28,ASSLFGQGNYGYT
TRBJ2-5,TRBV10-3,ATEPNSGISETQY
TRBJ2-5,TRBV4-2,ASSQDWSGGETQY
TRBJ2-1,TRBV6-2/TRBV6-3,ASSYGSRGGTRKPKEF
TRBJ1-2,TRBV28,ASSSPDRGGYT
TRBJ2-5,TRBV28,ASRAVLLGETQY
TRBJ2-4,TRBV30,AWSVSGLKNIQY
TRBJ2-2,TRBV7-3,ASSPEGTSGRGGELF
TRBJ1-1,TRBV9,ASSVAGGPTEAF
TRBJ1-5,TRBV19,ASSPGTPRQPQH
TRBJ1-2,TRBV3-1,ASSQDGGRGRYGYT
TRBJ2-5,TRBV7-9,ASSSMGTYQETQY
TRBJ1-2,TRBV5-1,ASSLITSPSNYGYT
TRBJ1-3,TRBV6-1,ASSEDWGSGNTIY
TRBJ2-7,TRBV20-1,SARDRISFYEQY
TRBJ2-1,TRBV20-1,SANTGLAVRDEQF
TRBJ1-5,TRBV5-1,ASSPDGREGQPQH
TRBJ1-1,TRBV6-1,ASSAPRGGIMNTEAF
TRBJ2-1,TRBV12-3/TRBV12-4,ASRGSRVIHNEQF
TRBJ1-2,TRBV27,ASRVTGTDYNFNYGYT
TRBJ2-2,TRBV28,ASRRQAGELF
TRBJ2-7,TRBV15,ATSSGTRPYEQY
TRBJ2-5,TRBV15,ATSRAAGLADLNGKTQY
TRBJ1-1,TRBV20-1,SASPGHRAF